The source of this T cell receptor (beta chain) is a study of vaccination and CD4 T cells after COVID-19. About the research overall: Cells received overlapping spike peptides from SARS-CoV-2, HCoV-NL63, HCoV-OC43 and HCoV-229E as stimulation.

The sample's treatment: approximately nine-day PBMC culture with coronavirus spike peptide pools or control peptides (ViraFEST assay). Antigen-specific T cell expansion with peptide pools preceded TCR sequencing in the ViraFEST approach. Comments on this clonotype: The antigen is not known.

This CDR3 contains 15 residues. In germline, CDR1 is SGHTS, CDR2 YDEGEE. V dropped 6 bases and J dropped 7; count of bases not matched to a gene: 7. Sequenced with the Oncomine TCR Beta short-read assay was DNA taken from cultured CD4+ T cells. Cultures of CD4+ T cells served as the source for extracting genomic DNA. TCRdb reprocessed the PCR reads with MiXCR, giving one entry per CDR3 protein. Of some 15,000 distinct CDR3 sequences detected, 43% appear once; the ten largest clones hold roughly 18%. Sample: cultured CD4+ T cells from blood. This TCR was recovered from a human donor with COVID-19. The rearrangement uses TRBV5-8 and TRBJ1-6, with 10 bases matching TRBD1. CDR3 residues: CASMPPGQGNSPLHF. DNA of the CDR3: TGTGCCAGCATGCCACCGGGACAGGGGAATTCACCCCTCCACTTT.